These 25 T cell receptor beta chains were all obtained from the same sample, sequenced in a study of blood T cells in healthy people across ages. The use of a sample-barcoded 5' primer and a J-beta primer mix characterized a second PCR of 7 to 11 cycles. TCRdb reprocessed the 5' RACE reads via MiXCR and lists one record per CDR3 protein. The sample carries fewer than 800,000 distinct CDR3 sequences, 20% to 30% recorded once. These data were likewise used in another study, on T cells of mothers and their children.

Sequenced material: blood. Source of these receptors: a boy aged 5-17 years in good health.

The chain uses TRBV9 and TRBJ1-1; D is ambiguous. V was pared by 0 bases and J by 4 bases, with 10 bases between. The CDR3 sequence is 14 residues long. Germline V gene lookup returns CDR1 SGDLS and CDR2 YYNGEE. CDR3 DNA sequence: TGTGCCAGCAGCGTAGAGGGTTGGACCACTGAAGCTTTCTTT. Translation gives CASSVEGWTTEAFF.

The V call is TRBV20-1, the J call TRBJ2-7; a weak D match, TRBD2 (6 bases). CDR1 is DFQATT and CDR2 is SNEGSKA in the germline V gene (reference sequence). Trimming took 5 bases from V and 7 from J, leaving 12 bases between them. The CDR3 totals 11 residues. DNA for the CDR3: TGCAGTGCTTTACTAGCTGTAGAGCAGTACTTC. Protein product: CSALLAVEQYF.

This clonotype has just a few counts. V usage is TRBV20-1 and J usage is TRBJ2-7, with D hard to call. This CDR3 has 15 amino acids. Trimming removed 2 bases at V and 1 base at J, with 15 bases between. Germline CDR1 is DFQATT and CDR2 is SNEGSKA (reference sequence). The CDR3, as DNA: TGCAGTGCTAGACTTGGACGCTTCCCATCCTACGAGCAGTACTTC. Translating gives CSARLGRFPSYEQYF.

In its sample, this clonotype was seen a few times. V usage is TRBV2 and J usage is TRBJ2-5, with D hard to call. The tail of the sequence fits TRBJ2-1 better, so the J call may be wrong. The germline CDR1 and CDR2 sequences are SNHLY and FYNNEI. The CDR3 runs to 11 residues. This CDR3 reads CASSVGVEQFF. The CDR3, as DNA: TGTGCCAGCAGTGTTGGCGTGGAGCAGTTCTTC.

The chain uses TRBV2 and TRBJ2-3, with TRBD1 identical over 7 bases. Trimming cost V 6 bases and J 3 bases; bases outside gene matches: 6. Germline lookup yields CDR1 SNHLY and CDR2 FYNNEI. CDR3 length: 14 residues. CDR3 bases: TGTGCCAGCAGGACAGGGACGGGGACAGATACGCAGTATTTT. Translation gives CASRTGTGTDTQYF.

Details on this clonotype: The junction shows a germline mismatch at one end, possibly a read error. The chain recombines TRBV4-1 with TRBJ2-7; D gene ambiguous. The CDR3 extends over 11 amino acids. Germline loops: CDR1 MGHRA, CDR2 YSYEKL. The CDR3 protein is CASSQAGVRFF. The CDR3 DNA is TGCGCCAGCAGCCAGGCAGGTGTGCGGTTCTTC.

The V and J genes are TRBV6-6 and TRBJ1-1; D unresolved. Per the germline V gene, CDR1 is MNHNY and CDR2 is SVGAGI (reference sequence). CDR3 length: 15 amino acids. Trimming took off 0 bases at V and 3 bases at J, with 11 bases between the two ends. The CDR3 protein is CASSYSMAGDTEAFF. CDR3 sequence (DNA): TGTGCCAGCAGTTACTCGATGGCGGGAGACACTGAAGCTTTCTTT.

The CDR3 DNA sequence: TGTGCCAGCAGTTTAGGTGCCAGAACCTACGAGCAGTACTTC. This codes for CASSLGARTYEQYF. This sequence joins TRBV27 and TRBJ2-5, with no clear D. The J call is doubtful: the DNA matches TRBJ2-7 better. Germline V gives CDR1 MNHEY, CDR2 SMNVEV (reference sequence). This CDR3 region has 14 residues.

This clonotype has only a few counts. The V and J genes are TRBV12-3 or TRBV12-4 and TRBJ2-7, with 7 bases matching TRBD1. The CDR3 runs to 13 residues. V shed 3 bases, J shed 5 bases, and the junction held 4 bases outside the gene matches. CDR3 coding DNA: TGTGCCAGCAGTTTGTTTCAGGGGGACGAGCAGTACTTC. Protein sequence: CASSLFQGDEQYF.

There are a few counts of this clonotype. Given a much more abundant clone one base away, this may be a read error. The chain recombines TRBV5-4 with TRBJ2-5, with TRBD2 identical over 9 bases. The end of the DNA fits TRBJ2-1 better, so the J call may be wrong. This CDR3 contains 14 residues. CDR1 SGHNT and CDR2 YYREEE come from the germline V gene (reference sequence). The CDR3 is CASSPGLARNEQFF. The DNA of the CDR3 is TGTGCCAGCAGCCCAGGACTAGCGAGGAATGAGCAGTTCTTC.

Here the CDR3 DNA reads TGTGCCAGCAGCACGGGGGTAGCGAACACTGAAGCTTTCTTT. Its translation is CASSTGVANTEAFF. This rearrangement joins TRBV14 to TRBJ1-1; D may be TRBD1 (5 bases). The CDR3 is 14 amino acids. V lost 5 bases to trimming and J lost 1 base, with 11 bases between them. Germline V lookup: CDR1 SGHDN, CDR2 FVKESK.

The gene calls are TRBV29-1 and TRBJ2-5, with TRBD2 as a possible D gene (5 bases). The length of the CDR3 is 13 residues. Between the trimmed V and J ends, which lost 4 bases and 2 bases, there was a span of 11 bases. Germline CDR1 SQVTM, CDR2 ANQGSEA. This CDR3 reads CSVVIQRQETQYF. For the CDR3, the DNA is TGCAGCGTTGTAATCCAGCGGCAAGAGACCCAGTACTTC.

The chain links TRBV5-1 to TRBJ1-2; 7 bases align to TRBD1. With 1 base clipped from V and 5 bases from J, the junction kept 8 bases outside the gene matches. The CDR3 is 15 residues long. Germline V gene sequence: CDR1 SGHRS, CDR2 YFSETQ. This CDR3 is CASSLHPGTDYGYTF. The CDR3 bases are TGCGCCAGCAGCTTGCACCCCGGGACAGATTATGGCTACACCTTC.

This clonotype has just a few counts. A read error may account for a junction end that differs from germline. V and J are TRBV6-1 and TRBJ2-5; D possibly corresponds to TRBD1 (5 bases). CDR1 and CDR2 (germline): MNHNS, SASEGT. CDR3 length equals 14 residues. The CDR3 coding sequence is TGTGCCAGTAGTGTAGCAAGGGGAAAAGAGACCCAGTACTTC. Amino acid sequence: CASSVARGKETQYF.

This clonotype was seen a handful of times. The V call is TRBV20-1, the J call TRBJ2-4; no reliable D call. Germline CDR1 DFQATT, CDR2 SNEGSKA (reference sequence). V gave up 5 bases and J gave up 7 bases, with 9 bases separating them. CDR3 length: 11 amino acids. In DNA, the CDR3 is TGCAGTGCTGAAGACGGGAACATTCAGTACTTC. It translates to CSAEDGNIQYF.

The chain uses TRBV14 and TRBJ2-5, with 10 bases fitting TRBD2. TRBJ2-1 matches the DNA end more closely, so the J call is doubtful. The germline V gene has CDR1 SGHDN and CDR2 FVKESK. The CDR3 runs 16 residues. The CDR3 region is CASSPGTSGTNNEQFF. In DNA form, the CDR3 reads TGTGCCAGCAGCCCAGGTACTAGCGGGACCAACAATGAGCAGTTCTTC.

This clonotype was detected only a few times. Compared with germline, one end of the junction differs, possibly owing to a read error. The chain recombines TRBV3-1 with TRBJ2-6, with D possibly matching TRBD1 (5 bases). Germline CDR1 LGHDT, CDR2 YNNKEL (reference sequence). The CDR3 is 15 amino acids. The CDR3 protein is CASSPDISGANVPTF. CDR3 coding DNA: TGTGCCAGCAGCCCTGACATCTCTGGGGCCAACGTCCCGACTTTC.

V usage is TRBV28 and J usage is TRBJ2-5, with TRBD1 as a possible D gene (7 bases). The J call is uncertain, as TRBJ2-1 better fits the DNA end. Germline values: CDR1 MDHEN, CDR2 SYDVKM. The CDR3 extends over 15 amino acids. The CDR3 sequence: CASSSRPTGRNEQFF. In DNA, the CDR3 is TGTGCCAGCAGTTCACGCCCGACAGGGAGGAATGAGCAGTTCTTC.

This chain uses TRBV28 with TRBJ2-4; no clear D. The CDR3 runs to 15 residues. V was shortened by 3 bases and J by 0 bases, with 9 bases between the two germline ends. Germline values: CDR1 MDHEN, CDR2 SYDVKM. CDR3 bases: TGTGCCAGCAGTTTTACGACGGTAGCCAAAAACATTCAGTACTTC. Translation gives CASSFTTVAKNIQYF.

For the CDR3, the DNA is TGCGCCAGCAGCTTATACGAACGGGGCTCCTACAATGAGCAGTTCTTC. This encodes CASSLYERGSYNEQFF. This chain connects TRBV5-1 to TRBJ2-1; D possibly corresponds to TRBD2 (5 bases). The germline gives CDR1 SGHRS, CDR2 YFSETQ. The CDR3 covers 16 residues. The V end was cut by 2 bases, the J end by 0 bases, with 12 bases between. The full variable domain, its missing parts supplied by reference TRBV5-1 and TRBJ2-1, is KAGVTQTPRYLIKTRGQQVTLSCSPISGHRSVSWYQQTPGQGLQFLFEYFSETQRNKGNFPGRFSGRQFSNSRSEMNVSTLELGDSALYLCASSLYERGSYNEQFFGPGTRLTVL.

V gene TRBV12-3 or TRBV12-4 combines with J gene TRBJ2-5; unclear D gene. The DNA end is a closer match to TRBJ2-1, so the J assignment may be wrong. The CDR3 covers 12 residues. DNA for the CDR3: TGTGCCAGCAGTTTTGGGGTGGGTGAGCAGTTCTTC. Its protein product is CASSFGVGEQFF.

The chain employs TRBV20-1 and TRBJ2-1; D perhaps matches TRBD1 (6 bases). The CDR3 spans 15 residues. CDR1 DFQATT and CDR2 SNEGSKA come from the germline V gene (reference sequence). With 7 bases removed from V and 4 bases from J, the gap between germline ends came to 20 bases. CDR3 nucleotides: TGCAGTGACGTCGGGACACTTAACGGGTACAATGAGCAGTTCTTC. Translated, it gives CSDVGTLNGYNEQFF.

The chain combines TRBV3-1 with TRBJ2-5, with 7 positions matching TRBD1. Gene TRBJ2-7 matches the end of the DNA better, so the J call may be wrong. This CDR3 comprises 17 residues. The germline CDR1 and CDR2 sequences are LGHDT and YNNKEL (reference sequence). The CDR3 region is CASSQETGRPYSYEQYF. Written as DNA, the CDR3 is TGTGCCAGCAGCCAAGAGACAGGGCGTCCCTACTCCTACGAGCAGTACTTC.

This clonotype was picked up one time. The genes are TRBV20-1 and TRBJ2-1; the match to TRBD2 covers 9 bases. The CDR3 loop spans 14 amino acids. V shed 1 base and J 8 bases; nucleotides not matched to a gene: 6. Germline V gives CDR1 DFQATT, CDR2 SNEGSKA (reference sequence). This chain's CDR3 is CSARVASGTHEQFF. The DNA of the CDR3 is TGCAGTGCTAGAGTGGCTAGCGGGACCCATGAGCAGTTCTTC.

The V call is TRBV27, the J call TRBJ2-1; 7 positions match TRBD1. J lost 3 bases, V lost 6 bases, and 5 bases had no gene match. CDR1 is MNHEY and CDR2 is SMNVEV in the germline V gene (reference sequence). The CDR3 is 14 amino acids. In DNA form, the CDR3 reads TGTGCCAGCAGATCGACAGGGAGCTACAATGAGCAGTTCTTC. Translated, it gives CASRSTGSYNEQFF.